Below, 30 T cell receptor beta chains from the same sample are listed, as sequenced in a study of breast tumors, draining lymph nodes, adjacent tissues. TCRdb re-derived calls from the multiplex PCR reads in MiXCR, one entry per CDR3 protein. This table has some 250,000 distinct CDR3 sequences, approximately 36% appearing once. Samples came from axillary lymph nodes draining the breast cancer. Sequences were obtained from axillary lymph node tissue. The receptors come from a female donor with breast cancer. Some clones in this sample may be carry-over from other donors' samples.

This clonotype was seen at least ten times. This chain joins TRBV20-1 and TRBJ2-2; D remains unclear. Germline V gives CDR1 DFQATT, CDR2 SNEGSKA (reference sequence). V lost 1 base, J lost 7 bases, and 16 bases lay in between. The CDR3 totals 15 residues. The CDR3 sequence: CSARVGSSYGGELFF. CDR3 nucleotide sequence: TGCAGTGCTAGAGTGGGTAGTTCCTACGGCGGGGAGCTGTTTTTT.

Many counts were recorded for this clonotype. V and J are TRBV6-1 and TRBJ1-5; a possible D gene is TRBD1 (6 bases). CDR3 size: 13 residues. Germline V CDR1 and CDR2: MNHNS, SASEGT. V lost 6 bases, J lost 3 bases, and 9 bases lay in between. The chain's CDR3 is CASRRDNNQPQHF. In nucleotides, the CDR3 is TGTGCCAGCAGGAGGGACAACAATCAGCCCCAGCATTTT.

This clonotype was observed many times. The chain joins TRBV30 to TRBJ1-5, with D uncertain. CDR1 is GTSNPN and CDR2 is SVGIG in the germline V gene (reference sequence). V dropped 0 bases and J dropped 1 base, with 7 bases sitting between them. The CDR3 sequence is 14 residues long. The CDR3 coding sequence is TGTGCCTGGAGTGTTGATCGGAGCAATCAGCCCCAGCATTTT. It yields the protein CAWSVDRSNQPQHF.

The V call is TRBV30, the J call TRBJ2-3; 10 bases align to TRBD2. The CDR3 runs to 16 residues. Per the germline V gene, CDR1 is GTSNPN and CDR2 is SVGIG (reference sequence). Losses at the gene ends were 2 bases for V and 4 bases for J; bases not matched to a gene: 9. CDR3 DNA: TGTGCCTGGAGTATCTCCCAGAGCGGGAGGGCAGATACGCAGTATTTT. Amino acid sequence: CAWSISQSGRADTQYF.

This rearrangement joins TRBV7-9 to TRBJ2-5, with 7 nucleotides matching TRBD1. The CDR3 covers 12 residues. The junction had 6 bases not matched to a gene; V was cut back by 5 bases and J by 9 bases. CDR1 is SEHNR, CDR2 FQNEAQ, per germline (reference sequence). CDR3 protein: CASSTGEQPQYF. CDR3 in DNA: TGTGCCAGCAGCACAGGGGAACAGCCCCAGTACTTC.

This clonotype was seen many times. The CDR3 loop reads CASRPQPGQGATGANVLTF. CDR3 nucleotide sequence: TGTGCCAGCAGACCCCAACCGGGACAGGGGGCAACTGGGGCCAACGTCCTGACTTTC. This chain links TRBV6-5 with TRBJ2-6, with TRBD1 matching over 12 bases. This CDR3 region has 19 residues. The germline V gene encodes CDR1 MNHEY and CDR2 SVGAGI. The junction had 11 bases not matched to a gene; V was cut back by 6 bases and J by 2 bases.

This clonotype was recorded a few times. This chain joins TRBV9 and TRBJ1-4; 9 bases are shared with TRBD1. V shed 2 bases, J shed 8 bases, and the junction held 1 base outside the gene matches. CDR1 and CDR2 from the germline V gene are SGDLS and YYNGEE. The CDR3 runs 13 residues. The CDR3 DNA reads TGTGCCAGCAGCGTTGGGACAGGGGAAAAACTGTTTTTT. It yields the protein CASSVGTGEKLFF.

The V and J genes are TRBV7-2 and TRBJ2-7, with 11 bases aligning to TRBD2. J gave up 0 bases and V 11 bases, and 15 bases lay outside the gene matches. CDR1 and CDR2 from the germline V gene are SGHTA and FQGNSA. This CDR3 has 17 residues. The CDR3 loop is CAAGTSGSYPSSYEQYF. Written as DNA, the CDR3 is TGTGCCGCCGGGACTAGCGGCAGCTACCCCAGCTCCTACGAGCAGTACTTC.

The sample holds a few counts of this clonotype. The chain employs TRBV11-2 and TRBJ2-2; perhaps TRBD2 as D (6 bases). The CDR3 sequence is 21 residues long. Germline CDR1 SGHAT, CDR2 FQNNGV. V lost 4 bases, J lost 4 bases, and 31 bases lay in between. The CDR3 region has the DNA TGTGCCAGCAGCTCCTCCCTTGGGGCGGGGAAGTTGGGTTTAAGCACCGGGGAGCTGTTTTTT. This codes for CASSSSLGAGKLGLSTGELFF. The full variable domain, with the rest looked up from reference TRBV11-2 and TRBJ2-2, is EAGVAQSPRYKIIEKRQSVAFWCNPISGHATLYWYQQILGQGPKLLIQFQNNGVVDDSQLPKDRFSAERLKGVDSTLKIQPAKLEDSAVYLCASSSSLGAGKLGLSTGELFFGEGSRLTVL.

This clonotype was observed at least ten times. This chain links TRBV5-1 with TRBJ2-3, with unresolved D. The germline CDR1 and CDR2 sequences are SGHRS and YFSETQ. Deletions cut 7 bases from V and 1 base from J, with 7 bases between. The CDR3 is made up of 12 amino acids. DNA for the CDR3: TGCGCCAGCGGGGTTCGCACAGATACGCAGTATTTT. Translated, it gives CASGVRTDTQYF.

The chain links TRBV29-1 to TRBJ2-3, with D possibly TRBD2 on 5 matching bases. The CDR3 consists of 12 residues. Germline CDR1 reads SQVTM; CDR2 reads ANQGSEA. The V end was cut by 3 bases, the J end by 6 bases, with 10 bases between. DNA of the CDR3: TGCAGCGTTGAGGGAGCAGGCGATACGCAGTATTTT. This gives the protein CSVEGAGDTQYF.

The J gene is TRBJ2-3, the V gene TRBV20-1; 13 bases fit TRBD2. CDR3 length: 17 amino acids. After removal of 1 base from V and 11 bases from J, the junction contained 15 bases not matched to a gene. CDR1 and CDR2 (germline): DFQATT, SNEGSKA (reference sequence). CDR3 residues: CSARVPRTSGSGNEQYF. The CDR3 nucleotides are TGCAGTGCTAGAGTCCCCAGGACTAGCGGGAGTGGGAATGAGCAGTATTTT.

This clonotype was seen many times. The chain joins TRBV11-2 to TRBJ1-4; TRBD1 matches at 9 bases. V shed 5 bases and J 7 bases; nucleotides not matched to a gene: 11. The CDR3 length is 16 residues. Germline V gene data show CDR1 as SGHAT and CDR2 as FQNNGV. CDR3: CASSGPLQGASEKLFF. The CDR3, as DNA: TGTGCCAGCAGCGGTCCCCTACAGGGGGCCTCTGAAAAACTGTTTTTT.

This clonotype was recorded many times. The rearrangement joins TRBV12-3 or TRBV12-4 to TRBJ2-7; 9 bases agree with TRBD2. The CDR3 sequence is 14 residues long. Trimming at V came to 3 bases and at J to 4 bases, leaving 4 bases not matched to a gene. The CDR3 reads CASSLSAGGYEQYF. As DNA, the CDR3 is TGTGCCAGCAGTTTGAGTGCGGGAGGGTACGAGCAGTACTTC.

This clonotype was counted at least ten times. This chain links TRBV5-1 with TRBJ1-5, with D perhaps TRBD1 (6 bases). V was clipped by 4 bases and J by 5 bases, with 13 bases between them. The CDR3 runs to 14 residues. Germline lookup yields CDR1 SGHRS and CDR2 YFSETQ. The CDR3 region has the DNA TGCGCCAGCAGCGTACAGGGCGGGGATCAGCCCCAGCATTTT. As protein: CASSVQGGDQPQHF.

This clonotype was seen at least ten times. The gene calls are TRBV5-5 and TRBJ1-2; D gene ambiguous. The germline gives CDR1 SGHKS, CDR2 YYEKEE (reference sequence). Trimming removed 0 bases from V and 2 bases from J, with 2 bases in between. There are 12 residues in the CDR3. The CDR3 here is CASSLVNYGYTF. The CDR3 region has the DNA TGTGCCAGCAGCTTGGTGAACTATGGCTACACCTTC.

This clonotype was found once. A read error is likely, as this CDR3 ends without the conserved phenylalanine or tryptophan. The DNA is omitted, as the CDR3 cannot be located on it reliably, and the CDR3 follows TCRdb's listing. The chain employs TRBV9 and TRBJ2-3; TRBD1 was called by the table and not checked on the DNA. Germline assignment: CDR1 SGDLS and CDR2 YYNGEE. A total of 11 residues make up the CDR3, ends included. CDR3: CASSAQTDANY.

The rearrangement uses TRBV15 and TRBJ1-5, with 8 bases matching TRBD1. The CDR3 sequence is 16 residues long. Germline assignment: CDR1 LNHNV and CDR2 YYDKDF (reference sequence). Unmatched junction bases numbered 7, after V lost 4 bases and J lost 2 bases. The CDR3 protein is CATSTRTGLGNQPQHF. CDR3 DNA: TGTGCCACCAGCACCCGGACAGGGCTTGGCAATCAGCCCCAGCATTTT.

This clonotype was observed many times. The V call is TRBV20-1, the J call TRBJ1-2; weak D call: TRBD1 (5 bases). This CDR3 comprises 12 residues. Germline assignment: CDR1 DFQATT and CDR2 SNEGSKA (reference sequence). CDR3 region: CSTTGTAYGYTF. The DNA for the CDR3 is TGCAGCACGACCGGGACGGCCTATGGCTACACCTTC.

In its sample, this clonotype was seen many times. The gene calls are TRBV7-2 and TRBJ2-1, with 8 positions matching TRBD2. Germline-derived CDR1 and CDR2 are SGHTA and FQGNSA. The CDR3 length is 15 residues. The V gene end was trimmed by 5 bases and the J gene end by 5 bases; junction bases not matched to a gene: 8. The CDR3 protein is CASSRERGSDNEQFF. DNA for the CDR3: TGTGCCAGCAGCCGCGAGCGGGGGTCGGACAATGAGCAGTTCTTC. Full variable domain (outside the CDR3, taken from reference TRBV7-2 and TRBJ2-1): GAGVSQSPSNKVTEKGKDVELRCDPISGHTALYWYRQSLGQGLEFLIYFQGNSAPDKSGLPSDRFSAERTGGSVSTLTIQRTQQEDSAVYLCASSRERGSDNEQFFGPGTRLTVL.

This clonotype was seen many times. The chain has TRBV5-1 and TRBJ2-7, with TRBD2 matching 7 bases. The CDR3 length is 15 residues. V shed 1 base, J shed 2 bases, and the junction held 6 bases outside the gene matches. Germline assignment: CDR1 SGHRS and CDR2 YFSETQ. The CDR3 bases are TGCGCCAGCAGCTTGAGGTCTAGCGGTACCTACGAGCAGTACTTC. This translates into CASSLRSSGTYEQYF.

This clonotype was observed many times. V and J are TRBV6-2 or TRBV6-3 and TRBJ1-6; no firm D call. The CDR3 runs 13 residues. Germline assignment: CDR1 MNHEY and CDR2 SVGEGT. Trimming shortened V by 7 bases and J by 8 bases, and 12 bases separated the two germline ends. The CDR3 DNA follows: TGTGCCAGCATGAACGCGCGGGATTCACCCCTCCACTTT. It codes for CASMNARDSPLHF.

Comments on this clonotype: A much larger clone lies one base from this, so it may be a read error. The chain carries TRBV20-1 and TRBJ2-7; D may be TRBD2 (7 bases). Germline V gene data show CDR1 as DFQATT and CDR2 as SNEGSKA (reference sequence). V was trimmed by 4 bases and J by 3 bases, leaving 16 bases between them. This CDR3 has 14 residues. This chain's CDR3 is CSATRWGGIYEQYF. The CDR3, as DNA: TGCAGTGCTACGCGGTGGGGGGGCATCTACGAGCAGTACTTC.

In its sample, this clonotype was seen many times. The V and J genes are TRBV29-1 and TRBJ2-3; TRBD2 matches at 7 bases. CDR1 and CDR2 from the germline V gene are SQVTM and ANQGSEA. This CDR3 has 15 residues. V was pared by 8 bases and J by 1 base, with 12 bases of the junction left unmatched. The CDR3 protein is CSPIGRGEGTDTQYF. In DNA form, the CDR3 reads TGCAGCCCTATTGGGAGGGGTGAAGGCACAGATACGCAGTATTTT.

The V and J genes are TRBV6-6 and TRBJ1-1; TRBD1 might be the D (5 bases). Between the trimmed V and J ends, which lost 6 bases and 8 bases, there was a span of 13 bases. From germline, CDR1 is MNHNY and CDR2 SVGAGI (reference sequence). This CDR3 contains 12 residues. CDR3 loop: CASREGAGEAFF. CDR3 in DNA: TGTGCCAGCAGAGAAGGGGCTGGAGAAGCTTTCTTT.

The chain is built from TRBV15 and TRBJ1-2; D might be TRBD1 (5 bases). Germline V gives CDR1 LNHNV, CDR2 YYDKDF (reference sequence). Trimming cost V 8 bases and J 12 bases, with 19 bases left between them. CDR3 length: 12 amino acids. The CDR3 is CATSSGGVGNTF. Written as DNA, the CDR3 is TGTGCCACCTCATCTGGGGGGGTTGGAAACACCTTC.

This clonotype was recorded many times. A read error may account for a junction end that differs from germline. The chain employs TRBV7-7 and TRBJ2-2, with D perhaps matching TRBD2 (5 bases). This CDR3 contains 14 residues. Germline V gives CDR1 SSHAT, CDR2 FNYEAQ (reference sequence). CDR3 amino acids: CASTELGRTGELFF. DNA of the CDR3: TGTGCTAGCACCGAACTAGGGCGGACCGGGGAGCTGTTTTTT.

This clonotype was observed many times. The chain employs TRBV7-8 and TRBJ2-1; perhaps D is TRBD1 or TRBD2 (5 bases each). Per the germline V gene, CDR1 is SGHVS and CDR2 is FQNEAQ. The CDR3 is 16 residues long. Deletions cut 6 bases from V and 0 bases from J, with 15 bases between. Written as DNA, the CDR3 is TGTGCCAGCAGAAAGCGGACACCACTCTCCTACAATGAGCAGTTCTTC. It yields the protein CASRKRTPLSYNEQFF. Variable domain in full (rest from reference TRBV7-8 and TRBJ2-1): GAGVSQSPRYKVAKRGQDVALRCDPISGHVSLFWYQQALGQGPEFLTYFQNEAQLDKSGLPSDRFFAERPEGSVSTLKIQRTQQEDSAVYLCASRKRTPLSYNEQFFGPGTRLTVL.

This clonotype showed up many times. The chain employs TRBV12-3 or TRBV12-4 and TRBJ1-4; D remains unclear. The CDR3 length is 11 residues. Trimming removed 3 bases from V and 8 bases from J, with 4 bases in between. DNA for the CDR3: TGTGCCAGCAGTTTTCGGGAAAAACTGTTTTTT. Protein sequence: CASSFREKLFF.

This clonotype was detected many times. The chain couples TRBV4-2 to TRBJ1-6; 11 bases match TRBD1. CDR3 length equals 16 residues. Germline values: CDR1 LGHNA, CDR2 YNFKEQ. J gave up 7 bases and V 3 bases, and 5 bases lay outside the gene matches. The CDR3 is CASSHGTGGTNSPLHF. CDR3 bases: TGTGCCAGCAGCCACGGGACAGGGGGTACGAATTCACCCCTCCACTTT.